This T cell receptor beta chain was identified in a study of T cell repertoires in aging, cancer and after chemotherapy. About the study: Repeat sampling of healthy donors over several months to years showed clear clonal overlap.

Whole-study results and caveats: In cancer patients, declining TCR diversity with age involved lost richness and lost evenness. Immunological memory after chemotherapy cannot be judged from the repertoire data. Compared with age-matched healthy donors, untreated hematological or solid cancer patients showed higher blood TCR clonality.

Multiplex touch-down PCR with TRB-A/B primers amplified rearranged V-D-J TRB sequences. TCRdb reanalysed the multiplex PCR reads using MiXCR and keeps one entry per CDR3 protein. The table lists more than 7,000 distinct CDR3 sequences, over 30% of them singletons. The template was genomic DNA from peripheral blood, not RNA. Per germline, CDR1 DFQATT and CDR2 SNEGSKA (reference sequence). J was trimmed by 0 bases and V by 3 bases; bases with no gene match: 7. There are 16 residues in the CDR3. This clonotype was observed a handful of times. Its antigen is not identified. This TCR derives from a human donor in good health. Specimen: blood. J is TRBJ1-1 and V is TRBV20-1; 10 positions match TRBD1. The CDR3 nucleotides read TGCAGTGCTAGCGACAGGGGGCCGAACTTGAACACTGAAGCTTTCTTT. Translation gives CSASDRGPNLNTEAFF.